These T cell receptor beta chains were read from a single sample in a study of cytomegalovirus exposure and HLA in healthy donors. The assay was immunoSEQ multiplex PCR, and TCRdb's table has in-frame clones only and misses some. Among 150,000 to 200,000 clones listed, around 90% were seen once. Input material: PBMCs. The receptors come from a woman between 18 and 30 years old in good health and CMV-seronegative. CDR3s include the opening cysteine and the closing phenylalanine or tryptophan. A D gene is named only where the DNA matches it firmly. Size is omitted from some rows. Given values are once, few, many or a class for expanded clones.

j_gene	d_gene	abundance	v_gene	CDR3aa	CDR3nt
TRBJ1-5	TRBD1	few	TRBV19	CAPNQDRAKQPQHF	TGTGCCCCCAATCAGGACAGGGCCAAGCAGCCCCAGCATTTT
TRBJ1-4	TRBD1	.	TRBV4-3	CASSHDRGYYEKLFF	TGCGCCAGCAGCCACGACAGGGGGTATTATGAAAAACTGTTTTTT
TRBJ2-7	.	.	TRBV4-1	CASSQPQGEVGEQYF	TGCGCCAGCAGCCAACCTCAGGGGGAGGTTGGCGAGCAGTACTTC
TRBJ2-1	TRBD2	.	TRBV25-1	CASSDPGLAFDEQFF	TGTGCCAGCAGTGATCCGGGACTAGCTTTTGATGAGCAGTTCTTC
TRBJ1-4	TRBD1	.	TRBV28	CASSFDRGTILNEKLFF	TGTGCCAGCAGTTTTGACAGGGGGACTATCCTTAATGAAAAACTGTTTTTT
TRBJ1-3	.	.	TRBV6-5	CASSYWGGAGNTIYF	TGTGCCAGCAGTTACTGGGGGGGGGCTGGAAACACCATATATTTT
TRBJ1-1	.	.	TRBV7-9	CASSVPGSVNTEAFF	TGTGCCAGCAGCGTACCCGGGAGTGTGAACACTGAAGCTTTCTTT
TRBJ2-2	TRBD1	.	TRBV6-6	CASSLGQEWTGELFF	TGTGCCAGCAGTTTAGGACAGGAGTGGACCGGGGAGCTGTTTTTT
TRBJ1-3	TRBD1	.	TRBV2	CASRGDSPGNTIYF	TGTGCCAGCAGAGGGGACAGTCCGGGAAACACCATATATTTT
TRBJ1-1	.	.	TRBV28	CASSVKGVVAEAFF	TGTGCCAGCAGTGTTAAGGGAGTCGTCGCTGAAGCTTTCTTT
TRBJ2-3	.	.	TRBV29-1	CSVEDSGTDTQYF	TGCAGCGTTGAAGACTCCGGGACAGATACGCAGTATTTT